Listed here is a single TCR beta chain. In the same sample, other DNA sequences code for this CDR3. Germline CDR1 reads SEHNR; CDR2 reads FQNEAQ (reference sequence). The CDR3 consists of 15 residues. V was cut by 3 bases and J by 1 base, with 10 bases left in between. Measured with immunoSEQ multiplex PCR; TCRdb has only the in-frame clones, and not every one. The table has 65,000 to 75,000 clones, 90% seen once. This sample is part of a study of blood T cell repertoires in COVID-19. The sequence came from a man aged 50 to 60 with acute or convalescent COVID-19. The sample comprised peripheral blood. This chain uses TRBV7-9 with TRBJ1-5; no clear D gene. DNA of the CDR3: TGTGCCAGCAGCTTTGGGCAGACGAGCAATCAGCCCCAGCATTTT. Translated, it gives CASSFGQTSNQPQHF.